This T cell receptor beta chain is from a study of T cells in localized non-small cell lung cancer. General study points: A higher density of T cells in blood coincided with extended overall survival. Detection in adjacent lung was observed for a median roughly 55 of the top 100 tumor clones.

The method was immunoSEQ multiplex PCR; TCRdb's version includes in-frame clones alone and lacks a portion of them. This table holds 65,000 to 90,000 clones, about three quarters found once. The CDR3 extends over 15 amino acids. The V end was cut by 0 bases, the J end by 5 bases, with 12 bases between. Per the germline V gene, CDR1 is ENHRY and CDR2 is SYGVKD. Notes on this clone: Its antigen is undetermined.

The specimen was PBMCs, collected before any cancer treatment. The clonotype was recovered from a man aged 35 to 69 with stage II squamous cell lung carcinoma. The V call is TRBV10-3, the J call TRBJ2-3; no firm D call. CDR3 sequence: CAISESKGNGDTQYF. In DNA form, the CDR3 reads TGTGCCATCAGTGAGTCGAAAGGGAATGGAGATACGCAGTATTTT.